Below are 11 T cell receptor beta chains sequenced from a single sample in a study of blood T cells in healthy people across ages. Sample-barcoded 5' priming and a J-beta primer mix drove a second PCR of roughly 6 to 12 cycles. Via MiXCR, TCRdb re-called the 5' RACE reads, giving one row per CDR3 protein. The data contain 910,000 or so distinct CDR3 sequences, roughly half of them seen just once; the ten biggest clones take up about 22%. Sequencing was done on a sample of blood. These receptors were obtained from a woman in her fifties or sixties in good health.

The rearrangement uses TRBV7-3 and TRBJ2-1, with 7 bases aligning to TRBD1. V gave up 5 bases and J gave up 0 bases; unmatched junction bases: 10. The germline gives CDR1 SGHTA, CDR2 FQGTGA. The CDR3 runs to 17 residues. The CDR3 spells CASSAIPRQGSYNEQFF. CDR3 in DNA: TGTGCCAGCAGCGCCATTCCGCGACAGGGCTCCTACAATGAGCAGTTCTTC.

The genes are TRBV28 and TRBJ2-7; tentative D call: TRBD2 (5 bases). Germline loops: CDR1 MDHEN, CDR2 SYDVKM. The CDR3 covers 14 residues. The ends were cut back, 8 bases at V and 7 bases at J, with 21 bases in the middle. The chain's CDR3 is CASHGGLAVGEQYF. CDR3 DNA: TGTGCCAGCCATGGCGGGTTAGCCGTTGGAGAGCAGTACTTC.

The J gene is TRBJ2-3, the V gene TRBV20-1; TRBD1 agrees at 9 bases. V shed 5 bases, J shed 4 bases, and the junction held 10 bases outside the gene matches. This CDR3 is 15 amino acids long. In germline, CDR1 is DFQATT, CDR2 SNEGSKA (reference sequence). This CDR3 reads CSAEAGTGQSDTQYF. The CDR3 DNA reads as TGCAGTGCTGAGGCCGGGACAGGGCAGTCAGATACGCAGTATTTT.

The chain has TRBV20-1 and TRBJ2-1, with 9 positions matching TRBD1. Germline V gives CDR1 DFQATT, CDR2 SNEGSKA (reference sequence). This CDR3 spans 13 amino acids. Trimming at V came to 5 bases and at J to 8 bases, leaving 7 bases not matched to a gene. CDR3: CSAPGQGGYEQFF. The CDR3 DNA sequence: TGCAGTGCTCCGGGACAGGGAGGGTATGAGCAGTTCTTC.

The chain employs TRBV28 and TRBJ2-3; 7 bases map to TRBD1. V lost 5 bases, J lost 0 bases, and 14 bases stayed unmatched. This CDR3 is built from 18 residues. Germline V CDR1 and CDR2: MDHEN, SYDVKM. DNA of the CDR3: TGTGCCAGCAGTCCGCCGACAGGGTACCCGACTAGCACAGATACGCAGTATTTT. It translates to CASSPPTGYPTSTDTQYF.

The gene calls are TRBV20-1 and TRBJ2-7; D gene uncertain. Trimming left V 0 bases short and J 2 bases short, with 11 bases between. Germline assignment: CDR1 DFQATT and CDR2 SNEGSKA (reference sequence). This CDR3 spans 14 amino acids. This CDR3 is CSARDSTATYEQYF. The CDR3 DNA sequence: TGCAGTGCTAGAGATTCGACGGCTACCTACGAGCAGTACTTC.

The V and J genes are TRBV21-1 and TRBJ2-5; TRBD1 is taken as the D call from the table, unchecked against the DNA. The J call may not be correct, given that the DNA end is closer to TRBJ2-7. TRBV21-1 is reported as a pseudogene. The CDR3 is 18 residues long. This CDR3 is CASTRHPAHTGGRDEQYF. In DNA form, the CDR3 reads TGTGCCAGCACTCGGCACCCCGCCCACACAGGGGGCAGGGACGAGCAGTACTTC.

In its sample, this clonotype was seen once. The V call is TRBV9, the J call TRBJ2-1, with 7 bases identical to TRBD2. CDR3 length equals 15 residues. The J segment lost 0 bases and the V segment lost 0 bases, leaving 0 bases of the junction unmatched. CDR1 is SGDLS, CDR2 YYNGEE, per germline. The CDR3 reads CASSVVAGSYNEQFF. DNA of the CDR3: TGTGCCAGCAGCGTAGTAGCGGGCTCCTACAATGAGCAGTTCTTC.

The chain employs TRBV20-1 and TRBJ2-7; TRBD2 might be the D (5 bases). The DNA end lines up better with TRBJ2-4; the J call may be wrong. The CDR3 sequence is 13 residues long. Germline V gives CDR1 DFQATT, CDR2 SNEGSKA (reference sequence). The CDR3: CSARDGSENIQYF. The CDR3 coding sequence is TGCAGTGCTAGAGATGGTAGCGAGAACATTCAGTACTTC.

The V gene is TRBV11-1, the J gene TRBJ2-7; no definite D call. The V end lost 5 bases, the J end lost 7 bases, and 12 bases lay between the germline ends. The CDR3 spans 12 residues. Germline assignment: CDR1 SGHAT and CDR2 FQDESV (reference sequence). Written as DNA, the CDR3 is TGTGCCAGCAGCCGACCCGCCGGGGAGCAGTACTTC. Amino acids: CASSRPAGEQYF.

The chain links TRBV27 to TRBJ2-3; 9 bases fit TRBD1. CDR3 length: 17 residues. V shed 3 bases and J 6 bases; nucleotides not matched to a gene: 13. The germline CDR1 and CDR2 sequences are MNHEY and SMNVEV (reference sequence). This CDR3 is CASSFPTTGGGGDTQYF. The CDR3 DNA follows: TGTGCCAGCAGTTTCCCAACCACAGGGGGCGGGGGCGATACGCAGTATTTT.